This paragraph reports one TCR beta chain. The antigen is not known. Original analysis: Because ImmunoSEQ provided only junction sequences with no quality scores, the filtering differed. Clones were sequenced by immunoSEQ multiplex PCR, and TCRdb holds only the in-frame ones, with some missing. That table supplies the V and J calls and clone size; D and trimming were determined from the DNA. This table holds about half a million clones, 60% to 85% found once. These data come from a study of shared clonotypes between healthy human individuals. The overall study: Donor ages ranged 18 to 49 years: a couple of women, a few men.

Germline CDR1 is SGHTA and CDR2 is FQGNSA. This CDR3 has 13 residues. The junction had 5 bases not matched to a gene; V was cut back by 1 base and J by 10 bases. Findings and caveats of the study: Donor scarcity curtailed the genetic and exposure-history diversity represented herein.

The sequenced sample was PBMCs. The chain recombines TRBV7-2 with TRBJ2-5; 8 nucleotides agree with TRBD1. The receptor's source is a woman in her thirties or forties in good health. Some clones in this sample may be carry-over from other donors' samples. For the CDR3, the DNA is TGTGCCAGCAGCTTAGGGGACAGGCCGCTCCAGTACTTC. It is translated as CASSLGDRPLQYF.